This TCR beta chain was sequenced in a study of blood T cell repertoires in COVID-19. Study-level background: Whether acute or convalescent, the COVID-19 samples came from the United States, Italy and Spain. From T cells, B-cell-depleted T cells, or PBMCs came the material, which was cDNA or gDNA.

The CDR3 consists of 15 residues. Trimming removed 0 bases from V and 0 bases from J, with 7 bases in between. CDR1 is MDHEN and CDR2 is SYDVKM in the germline V gene. Per the study methods: Estimation of nucleated cell counts relied on the amplification of reference gene primers. Sequencing used immunoSEQ multiplex PCR; TCRdb keeps in-frame clones, though not all of them. The DNA was the basis for D and trimming; V, J and clone size are from that table. The sample holds more than 55,000 clones, approximately 90% seen once. The source is a human donor with active COVID-19. The donor label of this sample is uncertain. V and J are TRBV28 and TRBJ2-3; D possibly corresponds to TRBD1 (5 bases). What was sequenced was peripheral blood. CDR3 sequence: CASSLWTVSTDTQYF. DNA for the CDR3: TGTGCCAGCAGTTTATGGACAGTTAGCACAGATACGCAGTATTTT. The variable domain in full, with the rest retrieved from reference TRBV28 and TRBJ2-3, is DVKVTQSSRYLVKRTGEKVFLECVQDMDHENMFWYRQDPGLGLRLIYFSYDVKMKEKGDIPEGYSVSREKKERFSLILESASTNQTSMYLCASSLWTVSTDTQYFGPGTRLTVL.